Only a few counts were recorded for the clone carrying this TCR beta chain. Antigen specificity is unknown. The sample belongs to a study of PD-1 blockade in classical Hodgkin lymphoma. Study information: Nivolumab was administered to patients intravenously at 3 mg/kg every 2 weeks.

Notes on the study in general: Patients starting nivolumab under 1 year after ASCT were excluded. The study found that TCR diversity rose significantly by C4D1 in CD4+ but not CD8+ cells.

Sequenced by immunoSEQ multiplex PCR; TCRdb stores in-frame clones only, minus some. Among 25,000 to 40,000 clones listed, roughly four fifths were seen once. Every patient had relapsed following autologous stem cell transplantation, and cohorts differed in brentuximab vedotin exposure. Responses achieved at best were complete response, partial response or progressive disease. The receptor was derived from a human donor with classical Hodgkin lymphoma. This specimen consisted of peripheral blood mononuclear cells (PBMCs), obtained at baseline.

This CDR3 is CASSPRTGNGYTF. The CDR3 DNA follows: TGTGCCAGCAGCCCCCGGACAGGGAATGGCTACACCTTC. The rearrangement links TRBV28 to TRBJ1-2; TRBD1 aligns across 8 bases. Germline-derived CDR1 and CDR2 are MDHEN and SYDVKM. Trimming at V came to 6 bases and at J to 6 bases, leaving 6 bases not matched to a gene. The CDR3 sequence is 13 residues long.